The present TCR beta chain was sequenced within a study of graft-versus-host responses after intestinal transplantation. Study in general: Each recipient received a multivisceral, liver-intestinal, or isolated intestinal graft. Every transplant recipient was induced with anti-thymocyte globulin, then maintained on tacrolimus and steroids for about 3 years.

Concerning this clone: Its antigen is not identified.

The data were produced by immunoSEQ multiplex PCR, yet TCRdb's version contains in-frame clones alone and is incomplete. Of 100,000 to 120,000 clones in the sample, 93% are singletons; the top ten hold about 0.51%. Study conclusions and caveats: GvH clones appeared in recipient marrow, some first in ileum or blood. Circulating GvH clones peaking coincided with falling HvG clones soon after transplant.

The sequence came from a human donor who received an intestinal transplant. Sample: unstimulated CD8+ T cells sorted from spleen or lymph node cells, taken before intestinal transplant.

CDR3: CASSHPPGESSEEQYF. CDR3 bases: TGCGCCAGCAGCCATCCTCCGGGAGAGTCTTCGGAGGAGCAGTACTTC. V gene TRBV4-1 combines with J gene TRBJ2-7; weak D call: TRBD2 (6 bases). The CDR3 has 16 amino acids. Germline V gene lookup returns CDR1 MGHRA and CDR2 YSYEKL. V was pared by 3 bases and J by 7 bases, with 22 bases between.